The clone carrying this T cell receptor (beta chain) was picked up many times. The antigen is unknown. The data are from a study of CD8 T cells in ankylosing spondylitis. Study findings and constraints: Within peripheral blood, clones linked to disease were CD8+ and relatively rare. Significantly higher representation of disease-linked clones was reported for matched ankylosing spondylitis synovial fluid. Seemingly characteristic of ankylosing spondylitis blood was a TCR beta motif consisting of several highly homologous variants.

Germline values: CDR1 SGHVS, CDR2 FQNEAQ. V gave up 0 bases and J gave up 3 bases, with 6 bases separating them. The CDR3 is made up of 13 amino acids. Scientists made TCR beta libraries using quantitative 5'-RACE with molecular barcodes. A single record per CDR3 protein comes from TCRdb applying MiXCR to the 5' RACE reads. The table includes around 88,000 distinct CDR3 sequences, roughly 9.6% detected once. This chain joins TRBV7-8 and TRBJ2-7; tentative D call: TRBD2 (6 bases). The sequenced sample consisted of blood, either unsorted or a sorted T cell fraction (not recorded which). This TCR came from a male donor with ankylosing spondylitis or in good health (not recorded which). Here the CDR3 DNA reads TGTGCCAGCAGCTTAGCGGGGGGCTACGAGCAGTACTTC. Translation gives CASSLAGGYEQYF.